In its sample, the clone carrying this TCR beta chain was seen many times. What it binds is unknown. The data belong to a study of spatial heterogeneity in lung cancer. Background on the study: Across the raw uncorrected reads, a unique TCR and UMI combination was observed, on average, more than ten times. Study-level findings and limits: Counts for ubiquitous and regional expanded TCRs went along with ubiquitous and regional nonsynonymous mutations, respectively. Estimates put coverage of tumor T cells roughly 6.9% for alpha and around 12% for beta chains. Within tumors, counts of expanded alpha and beta TCRs tracked tumor mutation counts.

The ends lost 2 bases at V and 5 bases at J; junction bases unmatched: 9. CDR1 is DFQATT, CDR2 SNEGSKA, per germline (reference sequence). The CDR3 has 16 amino acids. Via MiXCR, TCRdb re-called the 5' RACE reads, giving one row per CDR3 protein. Of several thousand distinct CDR3 sequences in the sample, under 3.5% were seen once. Time point given: sample taken at primary tumor resection. Sequencing was performed on whole RNA extracted from tumor and nontumor lung tissue, or from frozen PBMC, and the material was left unsorted. This clonotype was obtained from a male donor with early-stage non-small cell lung cancer. The sample in question was lung tumor tissue, obtained at surgery. The rearrangement joins TRBV20-1 to TRBJ1-4, with 9 nucleotides matching TRBD1. The CDR3 loop reads CSARSGPGQGNEKLFF. The CDR3 nucleotides are TGCAGTGCTAGATCGGGTCCGGGACAGGGAAATGAAAAACTGTTTTTT.